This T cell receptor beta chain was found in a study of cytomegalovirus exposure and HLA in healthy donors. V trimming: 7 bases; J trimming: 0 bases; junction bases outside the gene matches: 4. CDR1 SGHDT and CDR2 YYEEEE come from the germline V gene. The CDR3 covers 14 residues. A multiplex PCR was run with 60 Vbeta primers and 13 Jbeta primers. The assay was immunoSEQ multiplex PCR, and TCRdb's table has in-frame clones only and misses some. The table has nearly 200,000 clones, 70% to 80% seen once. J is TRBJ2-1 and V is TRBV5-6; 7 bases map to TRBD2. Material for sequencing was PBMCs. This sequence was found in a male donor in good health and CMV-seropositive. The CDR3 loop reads CASSRESSYNEQFF. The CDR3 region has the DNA TGTGCCAGCTCGCGGGAGTCCTCCTACAATGAGCAGTTCTTC.